Each of the 23 T cell receptor beta chains below was sequenced from the same sample in a study of OX40 agonist ivuxolimab in advanced cancers. Receptor amplification or capture employed the immunoSEQ multiplex PCR assay. TCRdb stores this immuneACCESS table with in-frame sequences only. Part of the clones is absent; in the studies checked, under half of the shortfall reflects unresolved V genes, and no reason is known for the rest. This sample gives approximately 54,000 clones in total; roughly 90% of them show up just once. Around 8.7% of the sample is in the top ten clones. Sequences were derived from CD4+ or CD8+ T cells sorted from blood, sampled in a trial of the OX40 agonist ivuxolimab. The receptors here all came from an adult with an advanced solid tumor such as melanoma, head and neck, liver or kidney cancer.

V and J are TRBV25-1 and TRBJ2-6; D perhaps matches TRBD1 (5 bases). Germline CDR1 and CDR2: MGHDK and SYGVNS. V was shortened by 5 bases and J by 5 bases, with 16 bases between the two germline ends. The CDR3 is made up of 16 amino acids. The CDR3 DNA sequence: TGTGCCAGCAGTATTTCTGGACAAAGTCGGGCCAACGTCCTGACTTTC. Its translation: CASSISGQSRANVLTF.

The DNA for the CDR3 is TGTGCCAGCAGCTTAGTAGGGGGGGCAGACTACGAGCAGTACTTC. Its translation: CASSLVGGADYEQYF. The rearrangement links TRBV7-9 to TRBJ2-7; D might be TRBD2 (7 bases). Germline V CDR1 and CDR2: SEHNR, FQNEAQ (reference sequence). The CDR3 is 15 amino acids. V dropped 1 base and J dropped 3 bases, with 13 bases sitting between them.

This clone appeared a single time. CDR3 DNA sequence: TGCGCCAGCAGCTTGGGCGGGAGGGACACAGATACGCAGTATTTT. This gives the protein CASSLGGRDTDTQYF. The chain carries TRBV5-1 and TRBJ2-3; 9 bases match TRBD2. J gave up 2 bases and V 0 bases, and 1 base lay outside the gene matches. This CDR3 has 15 amino acids. CDR1 and CDR2 (germline): SGHRS, YFSETQ.

The chain uses TRBV6-5 and TRBJ1-5, with D perhaps TRBD1 (6 bases). The ends were cut back, 4 bases at V and 6 bases at J, with 13 bases in the middle. CDR1 MNHEY and CDR2 SVGAGI come from the germline V gene. The CDR3 runs to 14 residues. In nucleotides, the CDR3 is TGTGCCAGCAGTTCCGCTACAGGGATTCAGCCCCAGCATTTT. Its protein product is CASSSATGIQPQHF.

The chain carries TRBV14 and TRBJ1-1; no clear D gene. The V gene's germline CDR1 is SGHDN and CDR2 FVKESK. V gave up 1 base and J gave up 8 bases, with 11 bases separating them. This CDR3 has 13 amino acids. DNA of the CDR3: TGTGCCAGCAGCCAAGTTGCGGGTGGCGAAGCTTTCTTT. Translation: CASSQVAGGEAFF.

The chain combines TRBV11-1 with TRBJ1-2; D is uncertain. V was clipped by 1 base and J by 4 bases, with 7 bases between them. The CDR3 covers 13 residues. Germline loops: CDR1 SGHAT, CDR2 FQDESV (reference sequence). CDR3 sequence: CASSLVTTYGYTF. The CDR3 DNA reads TGTGCCAGCAGCTTAGTCACAACCTATGGCTACACCTTC.

This chain links TRBV12-5 with TRBJ2-7, with D perhaps matching TRBD2 (6 bases). With 7 bases removed from V and 2 bases from J, the gap between germline ends came to 15 bases. Germline assignment: CDR1 LGHNT and CDR2 FRNRAP. CDR3 length: 14 residues. CDR3 DNA: TGTGCTAGTGCCATCGGGACTGACCCCTACGAGCAGTACTTC. It is translated as CASAIGTDPYEQYF.

The chain joins TRBV5-1 to TRBJ2-1, with 8 nucleotides matching TRBD2. The ends lost 2 bases at V and 8 bases at J; junction bases unmatched: 12. The CDR3 has 16 amino acids. The germline CDR1 and CDR2 sequences are SGHRS and YFSETQ. In nucleotides, the CDR3 is TGCGCCAGCAGCTTAAACCTCCGGGAGGGCTTTCATGAGCAGTTCTTC. Residues: CASSLNLREGFHEQFF.

The DNA of the CDR3 is TGTGCCATGGGGACTGACAGCTCTGGGGCCAACGTCCTGACTTTC. Its protein is CAMGTDSSGANVLTF. The chain links TRBV10-3 to TRBJ2-6; maybe TRBD2 (6 bases). Deletions cut 9 bases from V and 0 bases from J, with 12 bases between. CDR3 length: 15 amino acids. CDR1 is ENHRY, CDR2 SYGVKD, per germline.

The chain is built from TRBV9 and TRBJ2-7; D perhaps matches TRBD1 (5 bases). Germline loops: CDR1 SGDLS, CDR2 YYNGEE. CDR3 size: 14 residues. Trimming removed 4 bases at V and 3 bases at J, with 14 bases between. The CDR3 sequence: CASSTWAGNYEQYF. For the CDR3, the DNA is TGTGCCAGCAGCACATGGGCAGGGAACTACGAGCAGTACTTC.

The chain has TRBV7-9 and TRBJ2-7; D perhaps matches TRBD1 (5 bases). The CDR3 consists of 14 residues. V was pared by 3 bases and J by 0 bases, with 9 bases between. Germline V gene sequence: CDR1 SEHNR, CDR2 FQNEAQ (reference sequence). This chain's CDR3 is CASSFDSLSYEQYF. The CDR3 DNA sequence: TGTGCCAGCAGCTTTGACAGCCTCTCCTACGAGCAGTACTTC.

The chain links TRBV4-3 to TRBJ2-2; perhaps TRBD1 as D (6 bases). The CDR3 is 13 amino acids. Germline CDR1 reads LGHNA; CDR2 reads YSLEER. Deletions cut 2 bases from V and 6 bases from J, with 7 bases between. The CDR3 is CASSQYRAGELFF. The CDR3 bases are TGCGCCAGCAGCCAATACAGGGCCGGGGAGCTGTTTTTT.

The chain carries TRBV30 and TRBJ2-3; 10 bases are shared with TRBD2. Germline V gene sequence: CDR1 GTSNPN, CDR2 SVGIG (reference sequence). V lost 2 bases, J lost 0 bases, and 14 bases stayed unmatched. There are 19 residues in the CDR3. CDR3 DNA: TGTGCCTGGAGTTTAGAGACTAGCGGGTTCCCCTATAGCACAGATACGCAGTATTTT. Protein: CAWSLETSGFPYSTDTQYF.

CDR3 protein: CASRHELNRRNTEAFF. CDR3 in DNA: TGTGCCAGCAGACATGAATTGAACCGCCGTAACACTGAAGCTTTCTTT. V usage is TRBV2 and J usage is TRBJ1-1; D remains ambiguous. The V end lost 6 bases, the J end lost 2 bases, and 19 bases lay between the germline ends. Germline CDR1 and CDR2: SNHLY and FYNNEI. The CDR3 extends over 16 amino acids.

The chain links TRBV28 to TRBJ2-7; 8 nucleotides match TRBD1. From germline, CDR1 is MDHEN and CDR2 SYDVKM. The CDR3 sequence is 15 residues long. Germline trimming cut 3 bases from V and 3 bases from J; bases unmatched to any gene: 7. The CDR3 spells CASSLWQGAIYEQYF. The CDR3 region has the DNA TGTGCCAGCAGTTTGTGGCAGGGGGCTATCTACGAGCAGTACTTC.

This chain uses TRBV5-4 with TRBJ2-3; D possibly corresponds to TRBD1 (7 bases). Per the germline V gene, CDR1 is SGHNT and CDR2 is YYREEE (reference sequence). There are 14 residues in the CDR3. V lost 0 bases to trimming and J lost 5 bases, with 10 bases between them. The CDR3 nucleotides are TGTGCCAGCAGCTTGGGACAGGGAGGAGATACGCAGTATTTT. It codes for CASSLGQGGDTQYF.

The chain uses TRBV5-1 and TRBJ2-7; 8 nucleotides align to TRBD1. The CDR3 covers 14 residues. The germline gives CDR1 SGHRS, CDR2 YFSETQ. The V segment lost 4 bases and the J segment 3 bases; nucleotides outside the gene matches: 6. The CDR3 sequence is CASSIGTGVYEQYF. CDR3 nucleotide sequence: TGCGCCAGCAGCATAGGGACAGGAGTCTACGAGCAGTACTTC.

The chain joins TRBV27 to TRBJ1-5; TRBD1 agrees at 7 bases. The ends lost 8 bases at V and 0 bases at J; junction bases unmatched: 10. Germline V CDR1 and CDR2: MNHEY, SMNVEV (reference sequence). This CDR3 has 16 residues. The CDR3 coding sequence is TGTGCCAGCCCAATAACAGGGGCCTCTAGCAATCAGCCCCAGCATTTT. Translated, it gives CASPITGASSNQPQHF.

The chain carries TRBV19 and TRBJ1-3; maybe TRBD1 (5 bases). The CDR3 contains 13 residues. Germline-derived CDR1 and CDR2 are LNHDA and SQIVND (reference sequence). V lost 3 bases and J 4 bases, leaving 7 bases between the germline ends. The CDR3 here is CASSIAGGNTIYF. The CDR3 bases are TGTGCCAGTAGTATCGCAGGGGGAAACACCATATATTTT.

The chain is built from TRBV28 and TRBJ1-6; no firm D call. The germline V and J ends were trimmed by 3 bases and 7 bases, with 10 bases remaining between them. CDR3 size: 14 residues. Germline assignment: CDR1 MDHEN and CDR2 SYDVKM. CDR3: CASSLLVLNSPLHF. Written as DNA, the CDR3 is TGTGCCAGCAGTTTGCTGGTCTTGAATTCACCCCTCCACTTT.

The chain uses TRBV5-5 and TRBJ2-7; 7 nucleotides agree with TRBD2. V lost 2 bases and J lost 6; bases outside the gene matches: 11. Germline CDR1 SGHKS, CDR2 YYEKEE (reference sequence). The CDR3 runs to 15 residues. CDR3 in amino acids: CASSFTGGDYGEQYF. CDR3 DNA sequence: TGTGCCAGCAGCTTCACGGGCGGGGACTACGGCGAGCAGTACTTC.

J is TRBJ1-2 and V is TRBV15, with D hard to call. Germline lookup yields CDR1 LNHNV and CDR2 YYDKDF (reference sequence). Trimming removed 5 bases at V and 2 bases at J, with 9 bases between. The CDR3 contains 13 residues. CDR3 DNA: TGTGCCACCAGCTCCGACCGGAACTATGGCTACACCTTC. As protein: CATSSDRNYGYTF.

Points on this clone: Other DNA sequences in the same sample also yield this CDR3. The chain carries TRBV4-3 and TRBJ1-1; TRBD1 is a possible D gene (6 bases). The CDR3 consists of 14 residues. Germline CDR1 reads LGHNA; CDR2 reads YSLEER. Trimming shortened V by 0 bases and J by 5 bases, and 10 bases separated the two germline ends. The CDR3 coding sequence is TGCGCCAGCAGCCAAGACAGGGGATTTACTGAAGCTTTCTTT. Encoded protein: CASSQDRGFTEAFF.